The 29 T cell receptor beta chains below were found in one sample sequenced in a study of blood T cell repertoires in COVID-19. Only in-frame clones appear in the TCRdb table, and some are missing; sequencing was by immunoSEQ multiplex PCR. The sample has 120,000 to 150,000 clones; 79% are singletons. The sample taken for sequencing was peripheral blood. These receptors came from a man aged 55 to 70 with acute or convalescent COVID-19.

The V gene is TRBV4-2, the J gene TRBJ1-2, with TRBD1 matching over 7 bases. The CDR3 has 12 residues. V was pared by 1 base and J by 8 bases, with 1 base of the junction left unmatched. Germline-derived CDR1 and CDR2 are LGHNA and YNFKEQ. CDR3: CASSQGTGGYTF. The CDR3 DNA is TGTGCCAGCAGCCAAGGGACAGGAGGCTACACCTTC.

The chain employs TRBV12-3 or TRBV12-4 and TRBJ2-7; D is ambiguous. This CDR3 is built from 13 residues. Trimming removed 2 bases at V and 2 bases at J, with 7 bases between. The CDR3: CASSLMQAYEQYF. The DNA of the CDR3 is TGTGCCAGCAGTTTAATGCAGGCCTACGAGCAGTACTTC.

This chain links TRBV29-1 with TRBJ2-7; 9 bases fit TRBD1. After removal of 4 bases from V and 5 bases from J, the junction contained 3 bases not matched to a gene. Germline lookup yields CDR1 SQVTM and CDR2 ANQGSEA. The length of the CDR3 is 12 residues. Here the CDR3 DNA reads TGCAGCGTTGGGGACAGGGTCAACGAGCAGTACTTC. This gives the protein CSVGDRVNEQYF.

This clone was picked up many times. The V call is TRBV4-1, the J call TRBJ2-7; unclear D gene. In germline, CDR1 is MGHRA, CDR2 YSYEKL. V was trimmed by 0 bases and J by 0 bases, leaving 15 bases between them. The CDR3 has 17 residues. The CDR3 sequence is CASSQDESETYSYEQYF. The CDR3 bases are TGCGCCAGCAGCCAAGATGAGAGCGAGACGTACTCCTACGAGCAGTACTTC.

The chain's CDR3 is CASSPTGGTGKTQYF. The CDR3 DNA reads TGTGCCAGCAGTCCTACAGGGGGCACAGGAAAGACCCAGTACTTC. The chain carries TRBV28 and TRBJ2-5; TRBD1 matches 9 bases. V trimming: 5 bases; J trimming: 6 bases; junction bases outside the gene matches: 10. The CDR3 sequence is 15 residues long. CDR1 and CDR2 from the germline V gene are MDHEN and SYDVKM.

V is TRBV18 and J is TRBJ2-3; 15 nucleotides line up with TRBD2. The length of the CDR3 is 18 residues. The germline V gene encodes CDR1 KGHSH and CDR2 LQKENI. V lost 3 bases, J lost 1 base, and 5 bases stayed unmatched. The CDR3 bases are TGTGCCAGCTCACCCCCGGGACTAGCGGGAGGAGGCACAGATACGCAGTATTTT. Its protein product is CASSPPGLAGGGTDTQYF.

The genes are TRBV7-2 and TRBJ2-6; TRBD1 is a possible D gene (5 bases). Germline V gene lookup returns CDR1 SGHTA and CDR2 FQGNSA. The V end lost 3 bases, the J end lost 2 bases, and 8 bases lay between the germline ends. This CDR3 has 15 residues. In nucleotides, the CDR3 is TGTGCCAGCAGCTTTCAGGGTCCTGGGGCCAACGTCCTGACTTTC. Protein product: CASSFQGPGANVLTF.

The rearrangement joins TRBV5-4 to TRBJ1-1, with a tentative D call TRBD1 (5 bases). Germline V gene lookup returns CDR1 SGHNT and CDR2 YYREEE (reference sequence). Trimming took 3 bases from V and 5 from J, leaving 11 bases between them. CDR3 size: 13 residues. This chain's CDR3 is CASSSPGGTEAFF. As DNA, the CDR3 is TGTGCCAGCAGCTCCCCTGGGGGGACTGAAGCTTTCTTT.

V gene TRBV21-1 combines with J gene TRBJ2-7; the D call of TRBD2 is as the table states it, not checked on the DNA. TRBV21-1 is termed a pseudogene. The CDR3 is 13 residues long. CDR3 in amino acids: CASVGLAAYEQYF. The CDR3 DNA sequence: TGTGCCAGCGTAGGGCTAGCGGCCTACGAGCAGTACTTC.

The rearrangement uses TRBV9 and TRBJ1-1; no definite D call. This CDR3 contains 13 residues. Trimming removed 1 base from V and 3 bases from J, with 7 bases in between. Germline V gene data show CDR1 as SGDLS and CDR2 as YYNGEE. The CDR3 sequence is CASSVFQDTEAFF. CDR3 nucleotides: TGTGCCAGCAGCGTATTCCAGGACACTGAAGCTTTCTTT.

V usage is TRBV5-1 and J usage is TRBJ2-1; 7 nucleotides align to TRBD2. Losses at the gene ends were 0 bases for V and 3 bases for J; bases not matched to a gene: 0. The CDR3 runs 14 residues. CDR1 and CDR2 from the germline V gene are SGHRS and YFSETQ. The CDR3 bases are TGCGCCAGCAGCTTGGCTAGCGGCTACAATGAGCAGTTCTTC. Its protein is CASSLASGYNEQFF.

Note on this clone: The limits of the CDR3 on the DNA are not certain, so only TCRdb's listed CDR3 is given. The genes are TRBV19 and TRBJ1-6; the table's D gene call, TRBD1, was not cross checked with the DNA. Germline V gene sequence: CDR1 LNHDA, CDR2 SQIVND (reference sequence). The CDR3 length equals 16 residues, ends included. The CDR3 region is CASSNLVGQGNSPLRF.

This chain connects TRBV28 to TRBJ1-6, with a weak D call TRBD1 (6 bases). Germline lookup yields CDR1 MDHEN and CDR2 SYDVKM. CDR3 length: 16 residues. Trimming took off 3 bases at V and 2 bases at J, with 11 bases between the two ends. The CDR3 sequence: CASSFQGSPYNSPLHF. The CDR3 nucleotides read TGTGCCAGCAGTTTCCAGGGGAGTCCCTATAATTCACCCCTCCACTTT.

The chain employs TRBV6-6 and TRBJ1-1; D unclear. V was clipped by 6 bases and J by 1 base, with 15 bases between them. This CDR3 is built from 15 residues. CDR1 and CDR2 from the germline V gene are MNHNY and SVGAGI (reference sequence). The CDR3 protein is CASSRPTVGNTEAFF. CDR3 nucleotide sequence: TGTGCCAGCAGCCGACCAACAGTTGGGAACACTGAAGCTTTCTTT.

The V call is TRBV15, the J call TRBJ2-5; D is perhaps TRBD2 (5 bases). Germline CDR1 is LNHNV and CDR2 is YYDKDF (reference sequence). Trimming took off 5 bases at V and 2 bases at J, with 15 bases between the two ends. This CDR3 has 15 amino acids. The CDR3 protein is CATSRMRLAQETQYF. The CDR3 DNA follows: TGTGCCACCAGCCGCATGAGGCTAGCTCAAGAGACCCAGTACTTC.

The genes are TRBV11-3 and TRBJ2-1, with D hard to call. Germline V lookup: CDR1 SGHNT, CDR2 YENEEA. CDR3 length: 13 residues. The V gene lost 6 bases and the J gene lost 5 bases, with 11 bases spanning the gap. Written as DNA, the CDR3 is TGTGCCAGCAGTCCTGGCCTCAACAATGAGCAGTTCTTC. This codes for CASSPGLNNEQFF.

The chain couples TRBV19 to TRBJ2-6, with D tentatively TRBD2 (6 bases). Between the trimmed V and J ends, which lost 5 bases and 0 bases, there was a span of 17 bases. The germline gives CDR1 LNHDA, CDR2 SQIVND (reference sequence). The CDR3 runs to 18 residues. CDR3 sequence: CASSARLAGGSGANVLTF. The CDR3 DNA reads as TGTGCCAGTAGTGCCCGTCTAGCCGGGGGCTCTGGGGCCAACGTCCTGACTTTC. Full variable domain (missing parts from reference TRBV19 and TRBJ2-6): DGGITQSPKYLFRKEGQNVTLSCEQNLNHDAMYWYRQDPGQGLRLIYYSQIVNDFQKGDIAEGYSVSREKKESFPLTVTSAQKNPTAFYLCASSARLAGGSGANVLTFGAGSRLTVL.

The chain uses TRBV28 and TRBJ2-7; D not resolved. This CDR3 comprises 15 residues. Germline CDR1 MDHEN, CDR2 SYDVKM. With 5 bases removed from V and 2 bases from J, the gap between germline ends came to 16 bases. The CDR3 spells CASSGRDQVAYEQYF. For the CDR3, the DNA is TGTGCCAGCAGTGGCCGAGACCAGGTCGCCTACGAGCAGTACTTC.

This clone was detected ten times or more. The rearrangement joins TRBV9 to TRBJ2-7; 13 bases map to TRBD2. The CDR3 contains 16 residues. V was pared by 2 bases and J by 0 bases, with 2 bases of the junction left unmatched. In germline, CDR1 is SGDLS, CDR2 YYNGEE. The CDR3 bases are TGTGCCAGCAGCGTGGGACTAGCGGGGTACTCCTACGAGCAGTACTTC. It translates to CASSVGLAGYSYEQYF.

The chain has TRBV7-3 and TRBJ2-3; 9 bases fit TRBD2. The CDR3 is 18 amino acids. V dropped 5 bases and J dropped 1; count of bases not matched to a gene: 13. Germline loops: CDR1 SGHTA, CDR2 FQGTGA. The CDR3 region is CASSPPGGREVGTDTQYF. The CDR3 DNA reads as TGTGCCAGCAGCCCCCCTGGCGGGAGGGAGGTCGGCACAGATACGCAGTATTTT.

This chain links TRBV4-1 with TRBJ2-5; D is ambiguous. CDR3 length equals 14 residues. CDR1 and CDR2 (germline): MGHRA, YSYEKL. The germline V and J ends were trimmed by 2 bases and 1 base, with 8 bases remaining between them. DNA of the CDR3: TGCGCCAGCAGCCAAACGGGTCTCCAAGAGACCCAGTACTTC. This codes for CASSQTGLQETQYF.

The chain combines TRBV3-1 (or the pseudogene TRBV3-2) with TRBJ2-1; 11 nucleotides line up with TRBD2. The trim removed 5 bases at V and 9 bases at J, leaving 9 bases unmatched. The germline V gene encodes CDR1 LGHDT and CDR2 YNNKEL (reference sequence). There are 15 residues in the CDR3. CDR3 in DNA: TGTGCCAGCAGCGTCGGGACTAGCGGCCTCGGTGAGCAGTTCTTC. Translation: CASSVGTSGLGEQFF.

J is TRBJ1-3 and V is TRBV5-4; D is unresolved. The germline CDR1 and CDR2 sequences are SGHNT and YYREEE (reference sequence). This CDR3 has 15 residues. Trimming removed 4 bases from V and 0 bases from J, with 11 bases in between. CDR3 protein: CASSEGPGSGNTIYF. The CDR3 nucleotides are TGTGCCAGCAGCGAAGGCCCAGGCTCTGGAAACACCATATATTTT.

The chain recombines TRBV20-1 with TRBJ2-1, with a weak D call TRBD2 (6 bases). This CDR3 has 16 residues. The ends were cut back, 3 bases at V and 10 bases at J, with 25 bases in the middle. Germline CDR1 reads DFQATT; CDR2 reads SNEGSKA (reference sequence). In nucleotides, the CDR3 is TGCAGTGCTAGTAAAATCCTAGCGATACGCCCAGCCGAGCAGTTCTTC. It encodes CSASKILAIRPAEQFF.

The chain has TRBV30 and TRBJ2-7; D gene uncertain. The CDR3 consists of 14 residues. The V gene lost 1 base and the J gene lost 3 bases, with 13 bases spanning the gap. Germline loops: CDR1 GTSNPN, CDR2 SVGIG (reference sequence). CDR3 coding DNA: TGTGCCTGGAGTGGAGGCGATATTGTCTACGAGCAGTACTTC. Protein sequence: CAWSGGDIVYEQYF.

This chain uses TRBV15 with TRBJ2-7, with D possibly TRBD2 on 5 matching bases. Germline V CDR1 and CDR2: LNHNV, YYDKDF (reference sequence). This CDR3 comprises 16 residues. Trimming cost V 0 bases and J 3 bases, with 15 bases left between them. CDR3 DNA: TGTGCCACCAGCAGAGATCGGGAAATAAGGGTCTACGAGCAGTACTTC. This sequence encodes CATSRDREIRVYEQYF.

The rearrangement joins TRBV2 to TRBJ2-7; 7 nucleotides agree with TRBD1. Germline CDR1 is SNHLY and CDR2 is FYNNEI. The CDR3 has 14 residues. J was trimmed by 0 bases and V by 4 bases; bases with no gene match: 3. In DNA, the CDR3 is TGTGCCAGCAGTGCGGACAGGAGCTCCTACGAGCAGTACTTC. Its translation: CASSADRSSYEQYF.

The chain employs TRBV13 and TRBJ2-7; possibly TRBD2 for D (5 bases). The CDR3 is 13 amino acids. V was cut by 5 bases and J by 4 bases, with 12 bases left in between. Germline assignment: CDR1 PRHDT and CDR2 FYEKMQ (reference sequence). The chain's CDR3 is CASSLGISYEQYF. DNA for the CDR3: TGTGCCAGCAGCCTCGGGATTTCATACGAGCAGTACTTC.

The genes are TRBV18 and TRBJ2-1; TRBD2 matches at 8 bases. Germline lookup yields CDR1 KGHSH and CDR2 LQKENI. There are 14 residues in the CDR3. J gave up 6 bases and V 6 bases, and 7 bases lay outside the gene matches. CDR3 DNA: TGTGCCAGCTCGCGAAAGGCGGGGGGCAATGAGCAGTTCTTC. It translates to CASSRKAGGNEQFF.